This T cell receptor (beta chain) was profiled in a study of cytomegalovirus exposure and HLA in healthy donors. Sequenced by immunoSEQ multiplex PCR; TCRdb stores in-frame clones only, minus some. Found here are 240,000 or so clones, about 86% of them singletons; the top ten hold around 1.2%. The CDR3 spans 12 residues. With 6 bases clipped from V and 5 bases from J, the junction kept 2 bases outside the gene matches. Germline V CDR1 and CDR2: MDHEN, SYDVKM. Among the 120 or so subjects of the validation cohort, separate from the roughly 600-subject first cohort, were the donors. V usage is TRBV28 and J usage is TRBJ1-1; 8 bases fit TRBD1. The sample comprised PBMCs. The receptor was isolated from a woman aged 25 to 45 in good health and CMV-seropositive. The chain's CDR3 is CASRRTGTEAFF. CDR3 nucleotide sequence: TGTGCCAGCAGGCGGACAGGGACTGAAGCTTTCTTT.